The source of this T cell receptor beta chain is a study of patients and donors after allogeneic stem cell transplantation. Only a few counts were recorded for this clonotype. This CDR3 is 15 amino acids long. Germline V lookup: CDR1 SEHNR, CDR2 FQNEAQ (reference sequence). V lost 4 bases, J lost 1 base, and 3 bases stayed unmatched. One entry per CDR3 protein, called by TCRdb with MiXCR from the RT-PCR reads. The sample holds 150,000 to 200,000 distinct CDR3 sequences; 41% are singletons and the top ten take 30% to 35%. This sequence originates from a human donor who was either an allogeneic HSCT recipient or a stem cell or donor lymphocyte infusion donor (not recorded which). It is not recorded whose cells these are; they may come from a transplant donor. The sample consisted of blood, either unsorted or a sorted T cell fraction (not recorded which). This chain uses TRBV7-9 with TRBJ2-7; TRBD2 aligns across 11 bases. CDR3 amino acids: CASSSIAGGSYEQYF. As DNA, the CDR3 is TGTGCCAGCAGCTCTATAGCGGGAGGGTCCTACGAGCAGTACTTC.